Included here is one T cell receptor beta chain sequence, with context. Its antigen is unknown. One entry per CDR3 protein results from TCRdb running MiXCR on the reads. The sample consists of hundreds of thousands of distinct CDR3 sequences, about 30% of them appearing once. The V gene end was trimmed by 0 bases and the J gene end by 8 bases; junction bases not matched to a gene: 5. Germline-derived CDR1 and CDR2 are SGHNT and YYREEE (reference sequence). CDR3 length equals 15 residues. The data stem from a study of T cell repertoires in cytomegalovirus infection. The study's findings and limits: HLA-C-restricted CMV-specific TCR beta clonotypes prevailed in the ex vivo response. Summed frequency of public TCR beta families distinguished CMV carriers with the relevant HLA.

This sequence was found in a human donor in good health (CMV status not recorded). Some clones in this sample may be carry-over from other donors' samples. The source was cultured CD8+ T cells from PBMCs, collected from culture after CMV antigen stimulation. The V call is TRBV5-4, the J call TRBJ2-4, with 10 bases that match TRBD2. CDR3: CASSLAQRGGDIQYF. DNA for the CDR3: TGTGCCAGCAGCTTGGCCCAGCGGGGGGGCGACATTCAGTACTTC. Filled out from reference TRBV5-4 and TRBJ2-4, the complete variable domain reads ETGVTQSPTHLIKTRGQQVTLRCSSQSGHNTVSWYQQALGQGPQFIFQYYREEENGRGNFPPRFSGLQFPNYSSELNVNALELDDSALYLCASSLAQRGGDIQYFGAGTRLSVL.